Presented here are 6 T cell receptor beta chains from one specimen sequenced in a study of patients and donors after allogeneic stem cell transplantation. TCRdb reanalysed the RT-PCR reads using MiXCR and keeps one entry per CDR3 protein. The table shows 9,500 to 10,000 distinct CDR3 sequences, with roughly 6.4% occurring only once. Sequenced sample: blood, either unsorted or a sorted T cell fraction (not recorded which). These receptor sequences come from a human donor who was either an allogeneic HSCT recipient or a stem cell or donor lymphocyte infusion donor (not recorded which). It is not recorded whose cells these are; they may come from a transplant donor.

The V gene is TRBV18, the J gene TRBJ2-1, with 7 bases aligning to TRBD1. Germline V gives CDR1 KGHSH, CDR2 LQKENI. Trimming at V came to 1 base and at J to 12 bases, leaving 6 bases not matched to a gene. The CDR3 extends over 13 amino acids. CDR3 loop: CASSPLKNRGQFF. The CDR3 DNA reads TGTGCCAGCTCACCACTTAAGAACAGGGGGCAGTTCTTC.

In its sample, this clonotype was seen many times. This chain links TRBV5-6 with TRBJ1-2, with TRBD1 identical over 8 bases. The V and J ends lost 5 bases and 5 bases, in that order; junction bases with no gene match: 8. This CDR3 is built from 14 residues. CDR1 is SGHDT and CDR2 is YYEEEE in the germline V gene. The chain's CDR3 is CASRSTGGSYGYTF. CDR3 DNA sequence: TGTGCCAGCAGATCCACAGGGGGTTCGTATGGCTACACCTTC.

This clonotype has just a few counts. V usage is TRBV6-5 and J usage is TRBJ2-2, with 14 bases identical to TRBD2. Per the germline V gene, CDR1 is MNHEY and CDR2 is SVGAGI. Trimming removed 2 bases from V and 1 base from J; junction bases left unmatched: 9. This CDR3 comprises 20 residues. Written as DNA, the CDR3 is TGTGCCAGCAGTTACCCCTCGACTAGCGGGAGGGCTGGGAACACCGGGGAGCTGTTTTTT. Protein: CASSYPSTSGRAGNTGELFF.

This clonotype was observed at least ten times. This rearrangement joins TRBV12-3 or TRBV12-4 to TRBJ2-7; D is tentatively TRBD1 or TRBD2 (7 bases each). Trimming stripped 4 bases from V and 4 bases from J, with 14 bases between. The CDR3 extends over 14 amino acids. The CDR3 DNA reads TGTGCCAGCAGTTCCCAGGGGGGGCAGTACGAGCAGTACTTC. It specifies CASSSQGGQYEQYF.

This clonotype was seen repeatedly, ten times or more. V and J are TRBV30 and TRBJ1-4, with TRBD1 as a possible D gene (5 bases). The CDR3 length is 15 residues. V lost 0 bases and J 6 bases, leaving 14 bases between the germline ends. Looked up from germline, CDR1 is GTSNPN and CDR2 is SVGIG (reference sequence). The CDR3 region is CAWSVPGKGDEKLFF. CDR3 nucleotides: TGTGCCTGGAGTGTACCGGGAAAAGGGGATGAAAAACTGTTTTTT.

This clonotype occurred a few times. This chain joins TRBV5-1 and TRBJ2-1; D might be TRBD1 (5 bases). The CDR3 extends over 15 amino acids. Germline CDR1 SGHRS, CDR2 YFSETQ. The germline V and J ends were trimmed by 2 bases and 8 bases, with 17 bases remaining between them. CDR3 amino acids: CASSFSMGQGDEQFF. CDR3 DNA: TGCGCCAGCAGCTTCTCTATGGGTCAAGGGGATGAGCAGTTCTTC.